These T cell receptor beta chains were read from a single sample in a study of blood T cell repertoires in COVID-19. Sequencing used immunoSEQ multiplex PCR; TCRdb keeps in-frame clones, though not all of them. The sample lists about 170,000 clones, around nine tenths occurring once. Sequencing was done on a sample of peripheral blood. The origin of the receptors is a man between 65 and 85 years old with acute or convalescent COVID-19. CDR3s include the opening cysteine and the closing phenylalanine or tryptophan. A D gene is named only where the DNA matches it firmly. The listing skips clone size in some rows; elsewhere it reads once, few, many or a size class.

clone_size,j_call,d_call,v_call,cdr3_nt,cdr3_aa
NA,TRBJ1-5,NA,TRBV24-1,TGTGCCACCAGTGTGGGGCTGGACAATCAGCCCCAGCATTTT,CATSVGLDNQPQHF
few,TRBJ2-7,NA,TRBV15,TGTGCCACCAGCAGGGGAGGGGACACCTACGAGCAGTACTTC,CATSRGGDTYEQYF
NA,TRBJ2-5,TRBD1,TRBV28,TGTGCCAGCAGTTCCCCGGGACAGGCCCAAGAGACCCAGTACTTC,CASSSPGQAQETQYF
NA,TRBJ1-1,NA,TRBV6-5,TGTGCCAGCAGCTCTACAGGGCGGGACACTGAAGCTTTCTTT,CASSSTGRDTEAFF
NA,TRBJ2-7,TRBD1,TRBV5-6,TGTGCCAGCAGCGGGAAGGACAGGTTCTACGAGCAGTACTTC,CASSGKDRFYEQYF
NA,TRBJ2-7,TRBD1,TRBV4-3,TGCGCCAGCAGCCTTCGACAGGGACACTCCTACGAGCAGTACTTC,CASSLRQGHSYEQYF
NA,TRBJ2-5,NA,TRBV5-1,TGCGCCAGCAGCTTTGTGGGGGGGCAGATGGAGACCCAGTACTTC,CASSFVGGQMETQYF
NA,TRBJ1-1,NA,TRBV27,TGTGCCAGCAGTTTATTGCCAGGGGTCACTGAAGCTTTCTTT,CASSLLPGVTEAFF
NA,TRBJ2-2,TRBD2,TRBV2,TGTGCCAGCAGTGCTAGCGGGGGGACCGGGGAGCTGTTTTTT,CASSASGGTGELFF
NA,TRBJ2-4,TRBD2,TRBV5-1,TGCGCCAGCAGCACGGGACTAGCGGGAGCCTCCGACATTCAGTACTTC,CASSTGLAGASDIQYF
NA,TRBJ1-6,TRBD1,TRBV5-1,TGCGCCAGCAGCTCGACAACAGGGGTATCAACCCTCCACTTT,CASSSTTGVSTLHF
NA,TRBJ1-4,NA,TRBV4-1,TGCGCCAGCAGCCCTAACAGGAGGGAAGATGAAAAACTGTTTTTT,CASSPNRREDEKLFF
NA,TRBJ1-2,TRBD1,TRBV28,TGTGCCAGCTCGGACAGGTCCTACTATGGCTACACCTTC,CASSDRSYYGYTF
NA,TRBJ1-2,NA,TRBV5-4,TGTGCCAGCACCCAGGGAGGGAATTATGGCTACACCTTC,CASTQGGNYGYTF
NA,TRBJ1-4,TRBD1,TRBV2,TGTGCCAGCACTAGAAAAGGACAGGGTAATGAAAAACTGTTTTTT,CASTRKGQGNEKLFF
NA,TRBJ2-1,TRBD2,TRBV5-4,TGTGCCAGCAGCCCCGGGGGGGGTGGCGCGGCGTACAATGAGCAGTTCTTC,CASSPGGGGAAYNEQFF
NA,TRBJ2-3,TRBD1,TRBV4-3,TGCGCCAGCAGCCACCTGACAGGGTTCACAGATACGCAGTATTTT,CASSHLTGFTDTQYF
few,TRBJ2-1,NA,TRBV5-1,TGCGCCAGCAGCTTGGGAGGGGGAGGGCCACACAATGAGCAGTTCTTC,CASSLGGGGPHNEQFF
NA,TRBJ2-5,NA,TRBV28,TGTGCCAGCAGTTTGGGGGCGGTCCAAGAGACCCAGTACTTC,CASSLGAVQETQYF
NA,TRBJ2-6,NA,TRBV2,TGTGCCAGCAGTGAGGGGGGAGCTGGGGCCAACGTCCTGACTTTC,CASSEGGAGANVLTF
NA,TRBJ2-7,NA,TRBV7-2,TGTGCCAGCAGCTCCCGCGTTTCCTACGAGCAGTACTTC,CASSSRVSYEQYF
NA,TRBJ2-1,TRBD2,TRBV7-2,TGTGCCAGCAGCCTCCGGGGGGGAGATGGTGAGCAGTTCTTC,CASSLRGGDGEQFF
NA,TRBJ2-1,TRBD1,TRBV6-6,TGTGCCAGCAGTCCGGGGGACAGGGCCAATGAGCAGTTCTTC,CASSPGDRANEQFF
NA,TRBJ1-2,NA,TRBV20-1,TGCAGTCCGGGGGGGCCTAGAGGCTACACCTTC,CSPGGPRGYTF
NA,TRBJ1-3,NA,TRBV9,TGTGCCAGCAGCGTAGTTGGGGGGTCTGGAAACACCATATATTTT,CASSVVGGSGNTIYF
NA,TRBJ2-5,TRBD1,TRBV5-4,TGTGCCAGCAGATGGGACAGGGGATCGGAGACCCAGTACTTC,CASRWDRGSETQYF
NA,TRBJ2-2,TRBD2,TRBV27,TGTGCCAGCAGTCTAGCGGGGGTCACCGGGGAGCTGTTTTTT,CASSLAGVTGELFF
NA,TRBJ1-3,NA,TRBV6-6,TGTGCCAGCGACGACGGAGGACGCTCTGGAAACACCATATATTTT,CASDDGGRSGNTIYF
NA,TRBJ2-1,NA,TRBV20-1,TGCAGTGCTAGTACCGGCAATGAGCAGTTCTTC,CSASTGNEQFF
NA,TRBJ2-1,TRBD2,TRBV5-8,TGTGCCAGCAGCCTCCGGGGGGGATCCTACAATGAGCAGTTCTTC,CASSLRGGSYNEQFF
NA,TRBJ1-1,NA,TRBV29-1,TGCAGCGTTGAGGTGGGCAGTCCCACTGAAGCTTTCTTT,CSVEVGSPTEAFF
NA,TRBJ1-5,NA,TRBV27,TGTGCCAGCAACATCAGGAGGGAGGTTCAGCCCCAGCATTTT,CASNIRREVQPQHF
NA,TRBJ1-2,TRBD1,TRBV2,TGTGCCAGCAGGGGAGGACAGGGGGGTGGCTACACCTTC,CASRGGQGGGYTF
NA,TRBJ2-1,NA,TRBV2,TGTGCCAGCACGTCTCAGGGTGAGCAGTTCTTC,CASTSQGEQFF
NA,TRBJ2-5,NA,TRBV7-3,TGTGCCAGCAGCTTGGCTAGCCTGGAGACCCAGTACTTC,CASSLASLETQYF
once,TRBJ2-1,TRBD1,TRBV7-9,TGTGCCAGCAGACAACCCGAGGACAGGGGTAAAGATGAGCAGTTCTTC,CASRQPEDRGKDEQFF